This TCR beta chain emerged from a study of identical twins. General study findings and limits: For cord blood, abundant beta clonotypes had fewer insertions, unlike memory repertoires, which showed none. Twin pairs' shared out-of-frame alpha sequences were enriched in low generation probability. Within beta out-of-frame sequences, the excess sharing observed between twins was weaker.

The CDR3 sequence is 17 residues long. The germline V and J ends were trimmed by 0 bases and 0 bases, with 11 bases remaining between them. Germline V gives CDR1 SNHLY, CDR2 FYNNEI. TCRdb redid the calling of the 5' RACE reads with MiXCR, one entry per CDR3 protein. The sample has 420,000 or so distinct CDR3 sequences, roughly 18% seen once; the top ten hold around 10%. This clonotype has at least ten counts. The antigen is undetermined. The rearrangement links TRBV2 to TRBJ1-4; D is ambiguous. This sequence originates from a man in his fifties or sixties in good health. The sample was naive T cells sorted from blood. The CDR3 is CASSEALSGPTNEKLFF. For the CDR3, the DNA is TGTGCCAGCAGTGAAGCGCTATCTGGGCCAACTAATGAAAAACTGTTTTTT. Together with reference TRBV2 and TRBJ1-4, the CDR3 gives the full variable domain: EPEVTQTPSHQVTQMGQEVILRCVPISNHLYFYWYRQILGQKVEFLVSFYNNEISEKSEIFDDQFSVERPDGSNFTLKIRSTKLEDSAMYFCASSEALSGPTNEKLFFGSGTQLSVL.